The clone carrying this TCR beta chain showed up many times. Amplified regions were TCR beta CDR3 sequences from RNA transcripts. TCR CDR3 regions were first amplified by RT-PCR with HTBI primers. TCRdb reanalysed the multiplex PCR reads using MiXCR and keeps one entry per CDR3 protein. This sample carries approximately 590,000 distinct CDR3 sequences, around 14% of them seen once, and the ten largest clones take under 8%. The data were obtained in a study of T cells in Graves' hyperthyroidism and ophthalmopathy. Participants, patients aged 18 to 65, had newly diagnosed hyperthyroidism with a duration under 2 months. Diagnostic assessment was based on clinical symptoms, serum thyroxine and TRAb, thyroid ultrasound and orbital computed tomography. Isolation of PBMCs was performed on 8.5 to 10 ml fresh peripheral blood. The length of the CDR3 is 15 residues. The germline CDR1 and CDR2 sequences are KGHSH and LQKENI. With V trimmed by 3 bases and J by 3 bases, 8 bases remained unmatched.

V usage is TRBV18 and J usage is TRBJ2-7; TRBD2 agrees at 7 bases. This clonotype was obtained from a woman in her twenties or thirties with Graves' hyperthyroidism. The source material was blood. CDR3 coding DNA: TGTGCCAGCTCACCCACGGCTAGCGGAGGCTACGAGCAGTACTTC. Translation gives CASSPTASGGYEQYF. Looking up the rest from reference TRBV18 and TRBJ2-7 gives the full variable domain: NAGVMQNPRHLVRRRGQEARLRCSPMKGHSHVYWYRQLPEEGLKFMVYLQKENIIDESGMPKERFSAEFPKEGPSILRIQQVVRGDSAAYFCASSPTASGGYEQYFGPGTRLTVT.